This T cell receptor (beta chain) was captured in a study of blood T cell repertoires in COVID-19. Study overall: There were acute and convalescent COVID-19 samples, and they came from the United States, Italy and Spain. PBMCs, B-cell-depleted T cells, or T cells provided the cDNA or gDNA that made up the material.

TCRdb's copy holds only in-frame clones and misses some; the assay was immunoSEQ multiplex PCR. The data show more than 300,000 clones, about 90% seen once. Seattle's cohort entered during active infection and was followed longitudinally. What was sequenced was peripheral blood. This TCR was sampled from a woman in her thirties or forties with COVID-19, enrolled during active disease.

The chain's CDR3 is CASSPERASAYEQYF. In nucleotides, the CDR3 is TGTGCCAGCAGCCCCGAGCGGGCTAGCGCCTACGAGCAGTACTTC. J is TRBJ2-7 and V is TRBV7-9; the D gene is possibly TRBD2 (6 bases). There are 15 residues in the CDR3. Germline-derived CDR1 and CDR2 are SEHNR and FQNEAQ (reference sequence). V was shortened by 5 bases and J by 2 bases, with 16 bases between the two germline ends.